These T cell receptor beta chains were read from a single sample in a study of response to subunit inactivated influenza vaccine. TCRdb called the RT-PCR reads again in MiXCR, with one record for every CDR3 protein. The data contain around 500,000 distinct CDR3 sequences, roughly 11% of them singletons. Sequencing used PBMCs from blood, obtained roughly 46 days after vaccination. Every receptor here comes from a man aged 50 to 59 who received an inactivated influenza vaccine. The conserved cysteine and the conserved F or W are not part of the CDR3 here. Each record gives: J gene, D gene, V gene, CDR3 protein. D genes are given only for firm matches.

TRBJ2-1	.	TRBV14	ASSQALRGEQF
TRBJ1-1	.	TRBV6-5	ASSSQTGYTEAF
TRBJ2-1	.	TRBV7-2	ASSWGHEQF
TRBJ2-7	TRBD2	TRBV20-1	SARLAGAYEQY
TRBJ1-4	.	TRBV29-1	SVVRRFDEKLF
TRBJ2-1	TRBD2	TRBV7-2	ASRGRAGYEQF
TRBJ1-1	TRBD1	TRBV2	ASEGDSKLLNTEAF
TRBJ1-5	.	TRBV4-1	ASSQAEYSNQPQH
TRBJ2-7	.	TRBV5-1	ASSFGASRTYEQY
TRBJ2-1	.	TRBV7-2	ASSRERLNNEQF
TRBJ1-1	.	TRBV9	ASSVMVDTEAF
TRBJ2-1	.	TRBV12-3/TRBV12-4	ASSLGLDSYNEQF
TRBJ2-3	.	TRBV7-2	ASSPIFGTLDTQY
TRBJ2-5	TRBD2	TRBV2	ASRVGLAGGETQY
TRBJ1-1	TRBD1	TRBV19	ASRDRDTEAF
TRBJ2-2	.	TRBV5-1	ASSLFSQARVAGELF
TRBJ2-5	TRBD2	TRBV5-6	ASSSPGTMGGQETQY
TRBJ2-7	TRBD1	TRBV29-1	SAAGQGAPGLAGGLYEQY
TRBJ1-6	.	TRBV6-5	ASSYSSPQGGLH
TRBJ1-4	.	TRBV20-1	SAAQVHEKLF
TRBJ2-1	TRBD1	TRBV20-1	SAKDRGQGNEQF
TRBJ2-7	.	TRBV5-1	ASSLARGAVYEQY
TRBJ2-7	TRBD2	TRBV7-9	ASSLWLAGERYEQY
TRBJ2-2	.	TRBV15	ATSRDFGDPAGELF
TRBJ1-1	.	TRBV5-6	ASSLTGLYYTEAF
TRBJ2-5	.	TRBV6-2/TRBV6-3	ASSYIQETQY
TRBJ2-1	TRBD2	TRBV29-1	SAAGVGVREQF
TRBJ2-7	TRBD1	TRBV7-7	ASSLERQGRQY
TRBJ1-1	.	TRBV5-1	ASSLGWLEGMNTEAF
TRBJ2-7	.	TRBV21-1	ASSKNSQAGDSYEQY
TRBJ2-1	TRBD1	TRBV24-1	ATSDPGQGIDEQF
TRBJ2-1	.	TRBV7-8	ASSLPDWTSYNEQF
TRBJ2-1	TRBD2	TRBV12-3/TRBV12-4	ASSPYGAGGPYNEQF
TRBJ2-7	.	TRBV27	ASSSRPYEQY
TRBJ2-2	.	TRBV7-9	ASRVWRENTGELF
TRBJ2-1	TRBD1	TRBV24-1	AVGQGPYNEQF
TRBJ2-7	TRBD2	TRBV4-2	ASSHRGGGAEQY
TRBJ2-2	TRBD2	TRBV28	ASSLWGGIEDTGELF
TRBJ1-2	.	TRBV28	ASSPGGRIYGYT
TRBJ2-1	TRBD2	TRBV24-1	ATSDRGTSGRKGDYNEQF
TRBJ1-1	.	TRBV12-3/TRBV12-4	ATTLMNTEAF
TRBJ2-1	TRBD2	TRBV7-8	ASSLGGLAGVNEQF
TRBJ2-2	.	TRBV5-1	ASSREDRNTGELF
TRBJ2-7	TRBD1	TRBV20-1	SARVTGENEQY
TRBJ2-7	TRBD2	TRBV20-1	SGTSGSMYEQY